This T cell receptor beta chain was obtained from a study of T cell clonotyping in hematopoietic cell transplantation. General study results and limits: Broader posttransplant TCR repertoire diversity was predicted by graft donor and pretransplant recipient Inverse Simpson Index values. Without cell sorting, CD4 versus CD8 contributions remain unresolved. After transplant, recipient diversity fell while pathologically expanded clonotypes grew through day 180.

Turning to this clone: Its antigen is unidentified.

Some clones are missing from TCRdb's copy, which holds only in-frame ones; the method was immunoSEQ multiplex PCR. The data show fewer than 70,000 clones, over 90% seen once. The source is a man aged 45-60 years in good health. Some clones in this sample may be carry-over from other donors' samples. The sample was peripheral blood mononuclear cells.

CDR3 coding DNA: TGCGCCAGCAGCCAAGAGAGAAGGACAGGGTCCCCCGGGGAGCTGTTTTTT. Protein sequence: CASSQERRTGSPGELFF. The genes are TRBV4-1 and TRBJ2-2, with 8 bases lining up with TRBD1. J lost 6 bases, V lost 0 bases, and 9 bases had no gene match. CDR1 and CDR2 from the germline V gene are MGHRA and YSYEKL. The CDR3 loop spans 17 amino acids.